This TCR beta chain stems from a study of breast tumors, draining lymph nodes, adjacent tissues. MiXCR, run by TCRdb on the multiplex PCR reads, gives a single entry per CDR3 protein. The table records around 17,000 distinct CDR3 sequences, approximately 42% of them present only once. Germline values: CDR1 LGHNA, CDR2 YSLEER. V lost 3 bases, J lost 8 bases, and 13 bases lay in between. The length of the CDR3 is 14 residues. As to this clonotype: Its antigen remains unknown.

Broader study findings: Tumor T cell lymph node origin was a supported hypothesis, not proven. Compared with basal-like, luminal-like tumors shared significantly more repertoire with nontumor tissue.

The origin of this receptor is a female donor with breast cancer. Some clones in this sample may be carry-over from other donors' samples. The V call is TRBV4-3, the J call TRBJ1-4; the D is unclear. The specimen sequenced was tumor-adjacent breast tissue. The CDR3 region has the DNA TGCGCCAGCAGCCACGCCGAAGGAGGGGAAAAACTGTTTTTT. As protein: CASSHAEGGEKLFF.